This is a list of T cell receptor beta chains from one sample in a study of CD8 T cells in Susac syndrome. TCRdb called the immunoSEQ multiplex PCR reads again in MiXCR, with one record for every CDR3 protein. The table shows about 85,000 distinct CDR3 sequences, with just under 95% occurring only once. The source material was CD8+ T cells from PBMCs. All receptors derive from a human donor with Susac syndrome. Both conserved end residues are part of each CDR3. The D gene is left open where the match is weak. Expanded clones get a size class; other rows say once, few or many, or leave the size out.

CDR3 length | J gene | D gene | clone size | V gene | CDR3 DNA | CDR3 protein
14 | TRBJ1-1 | . | . | TRBV19 | TGTGCCAGTAGTATAGCCCTCCAGAACACTGAAGCTTTCTTT | CASSIALQNTEAFF
13 | TRBJ1-1 | . | . | TRBV27 | TGTGCCAGCAGTTACGACCCCGGGACGGAAGCTTTCTTT | CASSYDPGTEAFF
14 | TRBJ2-7 | TRBD1 | . | TRBV7-2 | TGTGCCACTATACCTCCGGACAGGGGGTTCGAGCAGTACTTC | CATIPPDRGFEQYF
16 | TRBJ2-1 | TRBD2 | once | TRBV7-9 | TGTGCCAGCAGCGCGACTAGCGGGAGTCTCTACAATGAGCAGTTCTTC | CASSATSGSLYNEQFF
15 | TRBJ1-5 | . | once | TRBV7-8 | TGTGCCAGCAGCTCGACCTTGATGGACAATCAGCCCCAGCATTTT | CASSSTLMDNQPQHF
15 | TRBJ2-1 | . | . | TRBV7-2 | TGTGCCAGCAGCCGCACAATCAACATCTACAATGAGCAGTTCTTC | CASSRTINIYNEQFF
19 | TRBJ2-3 | TRBD2 | . | TRBV6-9 | TGTGCCAGACCGTCCGGGTGCCTAGCGGGAGGCTTTAGCACAGATACGCAGTATTTT | CARPSGCLAGGFSTDTQYF
16 | TRBJ2-1 | . | . | TRBV7-2 | TGTGCCAGCAGCTTAGTGCGTATTGCCGAGGAGAATGAGCAGTTCTTC | CASSLVRIAEENEQFF
14 | TRBJ2-3 | . | . | TRBV13 | TGTGCCAGCAGACCCGGGGTAAACACAGATACGCAGTATTTT | CASRPGVNTDTQYF
15 | TRBJ2-1 | TRBD2 | once | TRBV10-3 | TGTGCCATCAGTGATAAGACTAGCGGCCACAATGAGCAGTTCTTC | CAISDKTSGHNEQFF
12 | TRBJ1-1 | . | once | TRBV30 | TGTGCCTGGACCGGGGTGAACACTGAAGCTTTCTTT | CAWTGVNTEAFF
14 | TRBJ1-5 | TRBD1 | . | TRBV27 | TGTGCCAGAGACACAGGGGATAGCAATCAGCCCCAGCATTTT | CARDTGDSNQPQHF
15 | TRBJ2-3 | TRBD2 | . | TRBV5-4 | TGTGCCAGCAGCTCGCTAGCGGGAGTTCAAGATACGCAGTATTTT | CASSSLAGVQDTQYF
16 | TRBJ1-1 | . | . | TRBV4-3 | TGCGCCAGCAGCCAAGAACAAACAGGGATGAACACTGAAGCTTTCTTT | CASSQEQTGMNTEAFF
15 | TRBJ2-1 | . | . | TRBV27 | TGTGCCAGCATGGGGGGGGGCAATACGTACAATGAGCAGTTCTTC | CASMGGGNTYNEQFF
18 | TRBJ2-1 | . | . | TRBV4-2 | TGTGCCAGCAGCCAATCCTTCGGCGGGGTTAGCTCCTACAATGAGCAGTTCTTC | CASSQSFGGVSSYNEQFF
13 | TRBJ1-1 | . | . | TRBV30 | TGTGCCTGGAGTGTCGGTGGGAGGGCTGAAGCTTTCTTT | CAWSVGGRAEAFF
16 | TRBJ2-7 | TRBD2 | . | TRBV27 | TGTGCCAGCAGTCCCCCAGGGCTAGCGGGAGCCTACGAGCAGTACTTC | CASSPPGLAGAYEQYF
11 | TRBJ1-1 | . | . | TRBV25-1 | TGTGCCAGCAGAGGGTACATTGAAGCTTTCTTT | CASRGYIEAFF
12 | TRBJ1-1 | . | . | TRBV19 | TGTGCCAGTAGGATGTCTAACACTGAAGCTTTCTTT | CASRMSNTEAFF
14 | TRBJ2-7 | . | . | TRBV4-1 | TGCGCCAGCAGCCACGGGCCCCGCGCCTACGAGCAGTACTTC | CASSHGPRAYEQYF
16 | TRBJ2-3 | . | . | TRBV12-3/TRBV12-4 | TGTGCCAGCAGCAGTGGTAGCGGCTATAGCACAGATACGCAGTATTTT | CASSSGSGYSTDTQYF
17 | TRBJ1-2 | . | . | TRBV4-1 | TGCGCCAGCAGCCAAGATCGTGTTGCCGGGAGTGAAAATGGCTACACCTTC | CASSQDRVAGSENGYTF
15 | TRBJ2-7 | . | . | TRBV7-9 | TGTGCCAGCAGCTTAGTGCAGGGTCTCGGCTACGAGCAGTACTTC | CASSLVQGLGYEQYF
16 | TRBJ2-1 | TRBD2 | . | TRBV20-1 | TGCAGTGCTAGAGACCTGACTAGCGGGAGCGGCTATGAGCAGTTCTTC | CSARDLTSGSGYEQFF
13 | TRBJ1-4 | . | . | TRBV13 | TGTGCCAGCAGCTTTCTTGGAGATGAAAAACTGTTTTTT | CASSFLGDEKLFF